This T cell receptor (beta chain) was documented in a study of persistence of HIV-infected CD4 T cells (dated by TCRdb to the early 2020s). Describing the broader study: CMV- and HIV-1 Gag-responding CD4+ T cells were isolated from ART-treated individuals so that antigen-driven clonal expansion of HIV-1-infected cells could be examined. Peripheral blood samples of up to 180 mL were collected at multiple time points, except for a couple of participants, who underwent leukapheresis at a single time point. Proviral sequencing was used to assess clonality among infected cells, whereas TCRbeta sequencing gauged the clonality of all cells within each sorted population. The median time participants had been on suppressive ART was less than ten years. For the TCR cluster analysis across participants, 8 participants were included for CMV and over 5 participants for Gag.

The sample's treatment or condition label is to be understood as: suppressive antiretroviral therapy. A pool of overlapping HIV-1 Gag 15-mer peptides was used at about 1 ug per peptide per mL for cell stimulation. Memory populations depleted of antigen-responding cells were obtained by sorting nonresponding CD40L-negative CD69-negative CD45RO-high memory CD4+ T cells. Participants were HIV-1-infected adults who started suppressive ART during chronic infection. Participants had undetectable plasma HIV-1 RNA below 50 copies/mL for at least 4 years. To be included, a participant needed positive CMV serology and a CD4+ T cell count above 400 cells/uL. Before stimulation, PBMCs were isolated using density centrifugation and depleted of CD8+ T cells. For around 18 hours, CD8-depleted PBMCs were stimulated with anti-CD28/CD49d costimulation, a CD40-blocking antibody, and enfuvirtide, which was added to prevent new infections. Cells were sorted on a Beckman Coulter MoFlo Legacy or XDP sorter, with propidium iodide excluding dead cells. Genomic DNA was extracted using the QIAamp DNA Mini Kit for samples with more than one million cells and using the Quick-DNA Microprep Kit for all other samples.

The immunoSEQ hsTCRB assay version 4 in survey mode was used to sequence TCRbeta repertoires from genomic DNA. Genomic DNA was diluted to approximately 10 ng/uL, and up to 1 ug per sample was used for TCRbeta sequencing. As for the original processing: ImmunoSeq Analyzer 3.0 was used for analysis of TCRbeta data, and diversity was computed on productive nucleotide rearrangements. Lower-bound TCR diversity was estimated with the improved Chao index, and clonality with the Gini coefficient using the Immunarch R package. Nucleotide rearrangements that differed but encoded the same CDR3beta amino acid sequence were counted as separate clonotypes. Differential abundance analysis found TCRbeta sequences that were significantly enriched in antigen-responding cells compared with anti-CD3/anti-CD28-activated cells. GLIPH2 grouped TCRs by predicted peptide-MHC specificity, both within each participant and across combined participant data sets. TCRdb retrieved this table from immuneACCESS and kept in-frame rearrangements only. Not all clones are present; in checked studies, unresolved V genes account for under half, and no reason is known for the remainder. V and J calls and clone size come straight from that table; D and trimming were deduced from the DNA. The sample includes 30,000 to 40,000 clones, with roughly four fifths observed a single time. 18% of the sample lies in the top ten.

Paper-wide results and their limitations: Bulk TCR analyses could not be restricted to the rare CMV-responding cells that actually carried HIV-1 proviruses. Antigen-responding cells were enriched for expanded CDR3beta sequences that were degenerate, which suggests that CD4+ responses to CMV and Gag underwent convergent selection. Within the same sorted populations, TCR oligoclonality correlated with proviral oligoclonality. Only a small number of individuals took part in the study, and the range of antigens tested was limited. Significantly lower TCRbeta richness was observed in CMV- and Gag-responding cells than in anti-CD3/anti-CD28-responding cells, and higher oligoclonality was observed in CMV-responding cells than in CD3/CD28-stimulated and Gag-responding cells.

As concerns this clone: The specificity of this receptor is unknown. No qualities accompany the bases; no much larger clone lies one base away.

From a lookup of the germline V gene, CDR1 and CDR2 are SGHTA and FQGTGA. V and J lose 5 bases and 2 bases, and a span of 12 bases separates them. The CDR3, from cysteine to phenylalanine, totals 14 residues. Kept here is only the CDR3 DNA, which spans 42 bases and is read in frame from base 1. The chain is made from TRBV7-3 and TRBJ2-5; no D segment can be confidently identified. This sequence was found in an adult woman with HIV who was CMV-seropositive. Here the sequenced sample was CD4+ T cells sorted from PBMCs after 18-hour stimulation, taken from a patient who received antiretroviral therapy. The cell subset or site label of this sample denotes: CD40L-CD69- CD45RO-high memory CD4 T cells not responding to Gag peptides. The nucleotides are TGTGCCAGCAGCCTCGACGGACGACAAGAGACCCAGTACTTC. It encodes CASSLDGRQETQYF.